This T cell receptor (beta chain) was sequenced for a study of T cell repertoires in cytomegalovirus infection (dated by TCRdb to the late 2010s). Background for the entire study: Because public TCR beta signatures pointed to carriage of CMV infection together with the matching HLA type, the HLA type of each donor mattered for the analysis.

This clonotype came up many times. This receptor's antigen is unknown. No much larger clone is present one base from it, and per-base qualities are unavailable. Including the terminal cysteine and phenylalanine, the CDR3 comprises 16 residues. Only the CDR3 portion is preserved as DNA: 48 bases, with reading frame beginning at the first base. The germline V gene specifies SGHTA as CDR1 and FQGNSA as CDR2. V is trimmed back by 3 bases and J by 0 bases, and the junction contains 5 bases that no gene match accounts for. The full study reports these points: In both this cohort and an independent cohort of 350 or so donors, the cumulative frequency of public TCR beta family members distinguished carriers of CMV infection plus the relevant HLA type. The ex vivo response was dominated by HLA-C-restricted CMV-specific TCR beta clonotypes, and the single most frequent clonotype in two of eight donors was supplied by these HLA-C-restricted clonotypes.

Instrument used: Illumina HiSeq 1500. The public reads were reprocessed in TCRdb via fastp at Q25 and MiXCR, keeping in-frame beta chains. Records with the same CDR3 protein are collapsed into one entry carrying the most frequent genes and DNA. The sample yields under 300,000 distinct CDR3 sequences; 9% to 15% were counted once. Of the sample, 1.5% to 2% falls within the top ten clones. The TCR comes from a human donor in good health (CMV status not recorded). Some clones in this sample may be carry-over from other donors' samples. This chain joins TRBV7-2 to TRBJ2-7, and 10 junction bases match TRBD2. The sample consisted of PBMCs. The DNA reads TGTGCCAGCAGCTTTACTCTAGCGGGAGCCTCCTACGAGCAGTACTTC. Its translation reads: CASSFTLAGASYEQYF.